Below, one T cell receptor beta chain is given with its context. A Seattle source enrolled patients during active infection and followed them longitudinally. Methods used by the authors: It was from reference gene primer amplification that nucleated cell counts were estimated. The repertoire was sequenced with immunoSEQ multiplex PCR; TCRdb's copy has only in-frame clones and lacks some. V, J and clone size reflect that table, while D and trimming were determined from the DNA. The data contain hundreds of thousands of clones, about nine tenths of them singletons. The CDR3 contains 15 residues. Trimming took 3 bases from V and 1 from J; bases not matched to a gene: 4. Germline CDR1 and CDR2: SGHRS and YFSETQ. The data originate from a study of blood T cell repertoires in COVID-19. Study-wide context: Acute and convalescent COVID-19 specimens originated in the United States, Italy and Spain. T cells, B-cell-depleted T cells, or PBMCs supplied cDNA or gDNA.

The specimen was peripheral blood. The sequence was obtained from a woman aged 25 to 45 with COVID-19, enrolled during active disease. This chain connects TRBV5-1 to TRBJ2-3; 8 positions match TRBD1. CDR3 residues: CASSSPGQGTDTQYF. The CDR3 DNA is TGCGCCAGCAGCTCTCCGGGACAGGGCACAGATACGCAGTATTTT.